The sequence of this T cell receptor (beta chain) was determined in a study of spatial heterogeneity in lung cancer. Regarding the study as a whole: At tumor resection, ubiquitous expanded TCRs were detected in blood more often than later.

This sample's time point: sample taken at primary tumor resection. The input material, whole RNA from tumor, nontumor lung or frozen PBMC, was sequenced unsorted. Samples came from 70 to 80 TRACERx patients with untreated early-stage lung cancer. Notes on this clonotype: Its specificity is not known. This beta chain lies outside the target of a library built for alpha chains; its clone size means little.

This CDR3 has 13 amino acids. Germline V gene data show CDR1 as ENHRY and CDR2 as SYGVKD. V dropped 0 bases and J dropped 2 bases, with 5 bases sitting between them. A unique molecular identifier was carried by every single TCR cDNA molecule. TCRdb re-analysed the 5' RACE reads in MiXCR, keeping a single row per CDR3 protein. Among 4,700 or so distinct CDR3 sequences, roughly 35% were seen once, and the ten largest hold about 34%. The source of this sequence is a male donor with early-stage non-small cell lung cancer. Sequenced here: PBMCs, sampled at surgery. This chain joins TRBV10-3 and TRBJ2-7; D uncertain. CDR3 DNA sequence: TGTGCCATCAGTGAGTCTAGGGCCTACGAGCAGTACTTC. This encodes CAISESRAYEQYF.